This TCR beta chain is drawn from a study of T cell clonality in common variable immunodeficiency. General study results and limits: Common variable immunodeficiency TCR beta sequences reportedly had fewer deletions and N-nucleotide insertions.

This clone was seen a handful of times. No antigen is known for it. The read ends 3 residues early relative to the CDR3; the germline J gene fills the gap. Generated by immunoSEQ multiplex PCR, the TCRdb table keeps only in-frame clones and is missing some. The sample includes approximately 14,000 clones, none of them occurring once. Germline CDR1 reads SGHRS; CDR2 reads YFSETQ. The CDR3 has 15 amino acids. The V gene lost 6 bases and the J gene lost 2 bases, with 18 bases spanning the gap. Patients had low serum IgG, IgA and/or IgM and specific antibody deficiency. Caucasian heritage predominated among both patients and controls.

The chain combines TRBV5-1 with TRBJ2-7, with D possibly matching TRBD1 (6 bases). The clonotype was recovered from a human donor with common variable immunodeficiency. Sequencing was performed on peripheral blood mononuclear cells. The CDR3 spells CASKPGVMGPYEQYF. The sequenced part of the CDR3 DNA is TGCGCCAGCAAACCAGGGGTGATGGGCCCCTACGAG.